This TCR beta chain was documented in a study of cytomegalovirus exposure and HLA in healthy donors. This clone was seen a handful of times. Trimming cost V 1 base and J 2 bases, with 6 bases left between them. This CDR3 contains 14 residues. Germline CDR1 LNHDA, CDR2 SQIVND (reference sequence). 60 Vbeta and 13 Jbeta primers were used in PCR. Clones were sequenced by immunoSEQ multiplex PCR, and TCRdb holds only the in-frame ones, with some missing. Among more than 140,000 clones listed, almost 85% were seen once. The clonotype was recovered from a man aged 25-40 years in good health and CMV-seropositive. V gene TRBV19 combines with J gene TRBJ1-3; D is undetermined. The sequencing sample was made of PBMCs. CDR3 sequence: CASSIGVTGNTIYF. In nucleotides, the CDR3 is TGTGCCAGTAGTATAGGTGTTACTGGAAACACCATATATTTT.